This is a list of T cell receptor beta chains from one sample in a study of blood T cell repertoires in COVID-19. Only in-frame clones appear in the TCRdb table, and some are missing; sequencing was by immunoSEQ multiplex PCR. This sample carries around 140,000 clones, around 86% of them seen once, and the ten largest clones take approximately 6.2%. The sequenced material came from peripheral blood. These receptors all come from a man older than 75 with acute or convalescent COVID-19. The CDR3 runs from the conserved cysteine through the conserved F or W. The D gene is left open where the match is weak. Expanded clones get a size class; other rows say once, few or many, or leave the size out.

>.|TRBJ2-4|TRBV19|TRBD1
TGTGCCAGTAGTACTACATACGCGACAGGGGTAAACATTCAGTACTTC
CASSTTYATGVNIQYF
>.|TRBJ1-5|TRBV5-1|TRBD1
TGCGCCAGCAGCATCGACAGGGATCAGCCCCAGCATTTT
CASSIDRDQPQHF
>.|TRBJ2-5|TRBV7-9|TRBD2
TGTGCCAGCAGCACGGGGACTAGCGGGGGACAACGGATAGAGACCCAGTACTTC
CASSTGTSGGQRIETQYF
>.|TRBJ2-5|TRBV7-2|.
TGTGCCAGCAGCCCCGGGTGGCTAGCAGATAACGCCCAAGAGACCCAGTACTTC
CASSPGWLADNAQETQYF
>few|TRBJ1-4|TRBV28|TRBD1
TGTGCCAGCACCAGGGGGACTAATGAAAAACTGTTTTTT
CASTRGTNEKLFF
>.|TRBJ1-1|TRBV11-2|.
TGTGCCAGCAGCTTAAACGGGGTCAACACTGAAGCTTTCTTT
CASSLNGVNTEAFF
>.|TRBJ1-2|TRBV28|.
TGTGCCAGCAGAACCTATTCCGGCTACACCTTC
CASRTYSGYTF
>.|TRBJ1-1|TRBV7-9|.
TGTGCCAGCAGCTTAGCATCCAGGTCGTATGAAGCTTTCTTT
CASSLASRSYEAFF
>.|TRBJ1-6|TRBV4-2|.
TGTGCCAGCAGCCAAGAGTCCGGTAGGGGTTATAATTCACCCCTCCACTTT
CASSQESGRGYNSPLHF
>.|TRBJ1-1|TRBV5-5|.
TGTGCCAGCAGCTTGGCCTACAGGTCGAACACTGAAGCTTTCTTT
CASSLAYRSNTEAFF
>.|TRBJ2-2|TRBV27|TRBD2
TGTGCCAGCTGCCCTTTTTTGGGTGCAAGAGGACTAGTCACCGGGGAGCTGTTTTTT
CASCPFLGARGLVTGELFF
>.|TRBJ2-7|TRBV6-5|.
TGTGCCAGCAGTCTCGCCGGGGGATCCTACGAGCAGTACTTC
CASSLAGGSYEQYF
>.|TRBJ2-3|TRBV20-1|TRBD2
TGCAGTGCTAGTAAACTAGCGGGCCGAACAGATACGCAGTATTTT
CSASKLAGRTDTQYF
>.|TRBJ2-5|TRBV10-2|.
TGCGCCAGCAGTGGACAGGTCATCGGGGACCAGTACTTC
CASSGQVIGDQYF
>.|TRBJ1-1|TRBV5-6|.
TGTGCCAGCAGCTTGGGACAGCTACCGAACACTGAAGCTTTCTTT
CASSLGQLPNTEAFF
>few|TRBJ2-7|TRBV5-1|TRBD2
TGCGCCAGCAGCTTGGCCCTAGCGGGAGGTGGCTACGAGCAGTACTTC
CASSLALAGGGYEQYF
>.|TRBJ2-3|TRBV5-1|.
TGCGCCAGCAGCCCCACAGAATTCGCCCGGGCTAGCAGCGGTACGCAGTATTTT
CASSPTEFARASSGTQYF
>once|TRBJ2-2|TRBV2|.
TGTGCCAGCAGTATACAGGGTATAACCGGGGAGCTGTTTTTT
CASSIQGITGELFF
>.|TRBJ1-1|TRBV5-1|.
TGCGCCAGCAGCCCACAAATGAACACTGAAGCTTTCTTT
CASSPQMNTEAFF
>.|TRBJ2-3|TRBV5-4|TRBD2
TGTGCCAGCAGCCGGGGACTAGGAAGCACAGATACGCAGTATTTT
CASSRGLGSTDTQYF
>once|TRBJ2-2|TRBV30|.
TGTGCCTGGAGTGTGGGGCTCGGGGAGCTGTTTTTT
CAWSVGLGELFF
>.|TRBJ1-1|TRBV5-4|.
TGTGCCAGCAGCCCGATTAAGACAAGGAACACTGAAGCTTTCTTT
CASSPIKTRNTEAFF
>.|TRBJ2-5|TRBV2|TRBD2
TGTGCCAGCAGTGAATCCGGTAGCGGGAGTTATGAGACCCAGTACTTC
CASSESGSGSYETQYF
>.|TRBJ2-1|TRBV11-2|.
TGTGCCAGCAGCTTAGGGTGGTTCGGAGGGCTGAAGGTTGGGGATGAGCAGTTCTTC
CASSLGWFGGLKVGDEQFF
>.|TRBJ1-2|TRBV18|TRBD1
TGTGCCAGCTCACCCCGGGACAGGGGGCCAGCTAACTATGGCTACACCTTC
CASSPRDRGPANYGYTF
>once|TRBJ2-3|TRBV25-1|.
TGTGCCAGCAGCGATACAGGGAGCACAGATACGCAGTATTTT
CASSDTGSTDTQYF
>.|TRBJ2-5|TRBV7-8|.
TGTGCCAGCAGCAAACTTCAGGGGCTGCAAGAGACCCAGTACTTC
CASSKLQGLQETQYF
>.|TRBJ2-6|TRBV15|.
TGTGCCACCAGCAGGGGCCCCTCTGGGGCCAACGTCCTGACTTTC
CATSRGPSGANVLTF
>.|TRBJ2-4|TRBV6-5|TRBD1
TGTGCCAGCATCGACAGGGCCTCGGCCAAAAACATTCAGTACTTC
CASIDRASAKNIQYF
>.|TRBJ2-1|TRBV5-4|TRBD1
TGTGCCAGCAGCCACAGGGGGTTCTCCTACAATGAGCAGTTCTTC
CASSHRGFSYNEQFF
>.|TRBJ1-1|TRBV6-4|TRBD1
TGTGCCAGCAGATCCTACAGGGGTGAAGCTTTCTTT
CASRSYRGEAFF
>.|TRBJ2-5|TRBV3-1/TRBV3-2|TRBD2
TGTGCCAGCAGCCTCCGGACTAGCGGGAGAGGGGGAGAGACCCAGTACTTC
CASSLRTSGRGGETQYF
>once|TRBJ2-5|TRBV19|TRBD2
TGTGCCAGTAGTATTACTAGCGGGCGATTCGAGACCCAGTACTTC
CASSITSGRFETQYF
>.|TRBJ2-7|TRBV28|.
TGTGCCACGGATCGGGAGCCCTCCTACGAGCAGTACTTC
CATDREPSYEQYF
>.|TRBJ1-5|TRBV6-5|.
TGTGCCAGCAGAGACAGTTCTAATCAGCCCCAGCATTTT
CASRDSSNQPQHF
>.|TRBJ2-1|TRBV7-8|TRBD2
TGTGCCAGCAGCGGGTCCGGGACTAGCGGGAGGAGTGAGCAGTTCTTC
CASSGSGTSGRSEQFF
>once|TRBJ1-5|TRBV3-1/TRBV3-2|.
TGTGCCAGCAGCCAAACAGGGAATAGCAATCAGCCCCAGCATTTT
CASSQTGNSNQPQHF
>.|TRBJ2-1|TRBV5-1|.
TGCGCCAGCAGCCCTACCCCCTCGAACAATGAGCAGTTCTTC
CASSPTPSNNEQFF
>.|TRBJ1-2|TRBV7-2|.
TGTGCCAGCAGCGTGGGACCGGGACTATCGGAAGGCTACACCTTC
CASSVGPGLSEGYTF
>.|TRBJ1-2|TRBV24-1|TRBD1
TGTGCCACCAGTGATCCGGGACAGGGGAATGGCTACACCTTC
CATSDPGQGNGYTF
>.|TRBJ2-3|TRBV7-2|.
TGTGCCAGCAGCTTAGTGGCTAGCACAGATACGCAGTATTTT
CASSLVASTDTQYF
>.|TRBJ1-2|TRBV6-5|TRBD1
TGTGCCAGCAGCAACAGGGGGCGAGGTGGCTACACCTTC
CASSNRGRGGYTF
>.|TRBJ1-6|TRBV18|.
TGTGCCAGCTCTACGGTTGCGGGGGACTCCTATAATTCACCCCTCCACTTT
CASSTVAGDSYNSPLHF
>.|TRBJ1-5|TRBV19|TRBD1
TGTGCCAGTAGCCGGGACAGGGTATTTCAGCCCCAGCATTTT
CASSRDRVFQPQHF
>.|TRBJ1-2|TRBV5-1|TRBD1
TGCGCCAGCAGCTCGGGGGACAGGGGCTATGGCTACACCTTC
CASSSGDRGYGYTF
>few|TRBJ1-2|TRBV23-1|.
TGCGCCAGAAGTAGTCGTCGACGAGCGGGCGGCTACACCTTC
CARSSRRRAGGYTF
>.|TRBJ1-3|TRBV19|.
TGTGCCACCCTCGGGGGGGCTGGAAACACCATATATTTT
CATLGGAGNTIYF
>medium-sized|TRBJ2-5|TRBV7-9|TRBD2
TGTGCCAGCAGCGAGACTAGCGTCGTTCAAGAGACCCAGTACTTC
CASSETSVVQETQYF
>.|TRBJ2-7|TRBV29-1|.
TGCAGCGTGGGCCACTTTGGGGCGGGATTCTACGAGCAGTACTTC
CSVGHFGAGFYEQYF
>.|TRBJ1-1|TRBV10-3|.
TGTGCCATCAGTGAGGGTGCGGGGAACACTGAAGCTTTCTTT
CAISEGAGNTEAFF
>.|TRBJ1-3|TRBV6-1|.
TGTGCCAGCAGTGATGGAGTCAGATTGGACTCTGGAAACACCATATATTTT
CASSDGVRLDSGNTIYF